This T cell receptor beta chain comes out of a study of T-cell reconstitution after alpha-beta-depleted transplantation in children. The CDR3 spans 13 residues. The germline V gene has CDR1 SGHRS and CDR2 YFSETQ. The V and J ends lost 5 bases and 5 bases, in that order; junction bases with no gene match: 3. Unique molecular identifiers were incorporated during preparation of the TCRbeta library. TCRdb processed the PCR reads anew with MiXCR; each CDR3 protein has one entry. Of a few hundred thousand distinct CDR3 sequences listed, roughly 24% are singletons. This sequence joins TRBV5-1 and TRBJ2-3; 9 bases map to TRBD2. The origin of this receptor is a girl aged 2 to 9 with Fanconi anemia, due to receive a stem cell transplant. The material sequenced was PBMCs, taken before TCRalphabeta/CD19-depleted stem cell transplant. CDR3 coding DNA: TGCGCCAGCAGGGTTAGCGGGGGAGATACGCAGTATTTT. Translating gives CASRVSGGDTQYF.